One sample yielded the 19 T cell receptor beta chains listed below, sequenced in a study of shared clonotypes between healthy human individuals. The repertoire was sequenced with immunoSEQ multiplex PCR; TCRdb's copy has only in-frame clones and lacks some. The sample gives around 2,100,000 clones, about 94% of which show up once; under 1.5% is in the top ten. Terminally differentiated effector memory CD45RA+ cells were left out of the naive CD8 fraction, which was CD45RO-negative and positively selected for CCR7. The sequenced sample consisted of naive CD8+ T cells sorted from blood. The source is a young man in good health.

The CDR3 coding sequence is TGTGCCAGCAGTTGGCAGCGGGAGACCTACAATGAGCAGTTCTTC. It is translated as CASSWQRETYNEQFF. The chain uses TRBV6-5 and TRBJ2-1; 8 positions match TRBD2. Germline lookup yields CDR1 MNHEY and CDR2 SVGAGI. The CDR3 is made up of 15 amino acids. The junction had 4 bases not matched to a gene; V was cut back by 4 bases and J by 2 bases.

With regard to this clone: The identical CDR3 is also encoded by other nucleotide sequences in the sample. V and J are TRBV5-1 and TRBJ2-1; a weak D match, TRBD2 (6 bases). Trimming removed 1 base from V and 9 bases from J, with 8 bases in between. Germline CDR1 reads SGHRS; CDR2 reads YFSETQ. This CDR3 contains 12 residues. CDR3 DNA sequence: TGCGCCAGCAGCTTGACCGGGGGTGAGCAGTTCTTC. Encoded protein: CASSLTGGEQFF.

This clone was picked up a small number of times. The CDR3 is CASSFQGALHF. CDR3 DNA sequence: TGTGCCAGCAGCTTTCAGGGGGCCCTCCACTTT. This rearrangement joins TRBV5-4 to TRBJ1-6, with 7 bases matching TRBD1. CDR3 size: 11 residues. The germline CDR1 and CDR2 sequences are SGHNT and YYREEE (reference sequence). The trim removed 2 bases at V and 14 bases at J, leaving 1 base unmatched.

The chain joins TRBV4-1 to TRBJ2-7; a weak D match, TRBD2 (6 bases). From germline, CDR1 is MGHRA and CDR2 YSYEKL. CDR3 length equals 16 residues. Trimming took 1 base from V and 0 from J, leaving 13 bases between them. CDR3 residues: CASSQVASDYSYEQYF. In nucleotides, the CDR3 is TGCGCCAGCAGCCAAGTGGCTAGCGACTACTCCTACGAGCAGTACTTC.

This chain uses TRBV27 with TRBJ2-3; TRBD1 agrees at 7 bases. The CDR3 length is 13 residues. Trimming removed 6 bases from V and 3 bases from J; junction bases left unmatched: 3. Germline assignment: CDR1 MNHEY and CDR2 SMNVEV (reference sequence). CDR3 loop: CASSRGLTDTQYF. The CDR3 DNA reads TGTGCCAGCAGCAGGGGGTTGACAGATACGCAGTATTTT.

The gene calls are TRBV6-6 and TRBJ1-3; D is unresolved. CDR1 is MNHNY and CDR2 is SVGAGI in the germline V gene (reference sequence). The CDR3 loop spans 14 amino acids. V was trimmed by 2 bases and J by 0 bases, leaving 5 bases between them. In DNA form, the CDR3 reads TGTGCCAGCAGTTACGGGAGCTCTGGAAACACCATATATTTT. Its protein product is CASSYGSSGNTIYF.

The chain recombines TRBV13 with TRBJ2-7; D possibly corresponds to TRBD2 (6 bases). The CDR3 loop spans 14 amino acids. CDR1 and CDR2 from the germline V gene are PRHDT and FYEKMQ (reference sequence). V lost 1 base to trimming and J lost 3 bases, with 10 bases between them. The CDR3 DNA reads TGTGCCAGCAGCTTAGATGACGGGAGCTACGAGCAGTACTTC. It translates to CASSLDDGSYEQYF. Using reference TRBV13 and TRBJ2-7 for the parts outside the CDR3, the full variable domain is AAGVIQSPRHLIKEKRETATLKCYPIPRHDTVYWYQQGPGQDPQFLISFYEKMQSDKGSIPDRFSAQQFSDYHSELNMSSLELGDSALYFCASSLDDGSYEQYFGPGTRLTVT.

This chain links TRBV18 with TRBJ2-7; 9 bases are a match to TRBD2. Germline lookup yields CDR1 KGHSH and CDR2 LQKENI. V trimming: 3 bases; J trimming: 5 bases; junction bases outside the gene matches: 5. The CDR3 is made up of 14 amino acids. CDR3 nucleotides: TGTGCCAGCTCACCCGCCGTAGCGGGAGACGAGCAGTACTTC. It specifies CASSPAVAGDEQYF. Full variable domain (rest looked up from reference TRBV18 and TRBJ2-7): NAGVMQNPRHLVRRRGQEARLRCSPMKGHSHVYWYRQLPEEGLKFMVYLQKENIIDESGMPKERFSAEFPKEGPSILRIQQVVRGDSAAYFCASSPAVAGDEQYFGPGTRLTVT.

The chain has TRBV7-3 and TRBJ2-3; 9 bases are shared with TRBD2. The V gene's germline CDR1 is SGHTA and CDR2 FQGTGA. The junction had 8 bases not matched to a gene; V was cut back by 2 bases and J by 5 bases. The CDR3 has 16 residues. The CDR3: CASSLLIAGEEDTQYF. As DNA, the CDR3 is TGTGCCAGCAGCTTATTGATAGCGGGGGAGGAAGATACGCAGTATTTT. The full variable domain, completed using reference TRBV7-3 and TRBJ2-3, is GAGVSQTPSNKVTEKGKYVELRCDPISGHTALYWYRQSLGQGPEFLIYFQGTGAADDSGLPNDRFFAVRPEGSVSTLKIQRTERGDSAVYLCASSLLIAGEEDTQYFGPGTRLTVL.

The gene calls are TRBV11-1 and TRBJ2-3; D possibly corresponds to TRBD2 (6 bases). The V gene's germline CDR1 is SGHAT and CDR2 FQDESV (reference sequence). This CDR3 contains 15 residues. The V end was cut by 1 base, the J end by 5 bases, with 13 bases between. The CDR3: CASSLGVAEGDTQYF. In DNA, the CDR3 is TGTGCCAGCAGCTTAGGAGTAGCGGAGGGAGATACGCAGTATTTT.

This clone occurred a few times. The rearrangement links TRBV7-6 to TRBJ1-6; 9 nucleotides agree with TRBD1. This CDR3 has 15 amino acids. Per the germline V gene, CDR1 is SGHVS and CDR2 is FNYEAQ. V lost 4 bases, J lost 8 bases, and 6 bases stayed unmatched. CDR3 amino acids: CASSYRDRVDSPLHF. CDR3 nucleotides: TGTGCCAGCAGCTACCGGGACAGGGTCGATTCACCCCTCCACTTT. Complete variable domain (other parts from reference TRBV7-6 and TRBJ1-6): GAGVSQSPRYKVTKRGQDVALRCDPISGHVSLYWYRQALGQGPEFLTYFNYEAQQDKSGLPNDRFSAERPEGSISTLTIQRTEQRDSAMYRCASSYRDRVDSPLHFGNGTRLTVT.

V usage is TRBV6-4 and J usage is TRBJ1-2, with D perhaps TRBD1 (5 bases). CDR3 length: 13 residues. Between the trimmed V and J ends, which lost 0 bases and 7 bases, there was a span of 9 bases. Germline loops: CDR1 MRHNA, CDR2 SNTAGT. The DNA for the CDR3 is TGTGCCAGCAGTGACTCCTGGGGGGGTGGCTACACCTTC. This translates into CASSDSWGGGYTF.

V usage is TRBV25-1 and J usage is TRBJ2-3; D remains ambiguous. Per germline, CDR1 MGHDK and CDR2 SYGVNS. This CDR3 has 14 amino acids. Trimming cost V 2 bases and J 4 bases, with 10 bases left between them. The CDR3, as DNA: TGTGCCAGCAGTGAACTCTCGCCTGCAGATACGCAGTATTTT. Protein product: CASSELSPADTQYF.

This clone came up once. The J gene is TRBJ1-2, the V gene TRBV5-6; D unclear. The CDR3 covers 16 residues. Germline loops: CDR1 SGHDT, CDR2 YYEEEE. V lost 2 bases and J lost 4, with 18 bases in between. The CDR3 loop is CASSLSETPQAYGYTF. In nucleotides, the CDR3 is TGTGCCAGCAGCTTATCTGAGACCCCCCAGGCCTATGGCTACACCTTC.

The chain has TRBV6-1 and TRBJ1-5; D remains unclear. There are 13 residues in the CDR3. The germline gives CDR1 MNHNS, CDR2 SASEGT. The germline V and J ends were trimmed by 5 bases and 0 bases, with 5 bases remaining between them. The chain's CDR3 is CASSKTSNQPQHF. The CDR3 DNA sequence: TGTGCCAGCAGTAAAACTAGCAATCAGCCCCAGCATTTT.

V usage is TRBV7-6 and J usage is TRBJ1-6; D is unclear. The CDR3 contains 15 residues. V was clipped by 5 bases and J by 7 bases, with 15 bases between them. Looked up from germline, CDR1 is SGHVS and CDR2 is FNYEAQ. CDR3 amino acids: CASSPLIHGNSPLHF. CDR3 in DNA: TGTGCCAGCAGCCCTCTAATCCATGGGAATTCACCCCTCCACTTT.

In regard to this clone: Additional DNA sequences in this sample encode the identical CDR3. The CDR3 region is CASSLRTGETQYF. DNA of the CDR3: TGTGCCAGCAGTTTGAGAACAGGGGAGACCCAGTACTTC. The gene calls are TRBV27 and TRBJ2-5; a possible D gene is TRBD1 (6 bases). The V gene lost 3 bases and the J gene lost 5 bases, with 10 bases spanning the gap. The CDR3 is made up of 13 amino acids. Germline CDR1 reads MNHEY; CDR2 reads SMNVEV (reference sequence).

The chain joins TRBV5-6 to TRBJ2-4, with TRBD1 identical over 9 bases. This CDR3 comprises 16 residues. Trimming took 4 bases from V and 3 from J; bases not matched to a gene: 8. Germline CDR1 reads SGHDT; CDR2 reads YYEEEE. The DNA for the CDR3 is TGTGCCAGCAGCCCCAACAGGGGGCAAAGCAAAAACATTCAGTACTTC. This encodes CASSPNRGQSKNIQYF.

This chain links TRBV2 with TRBJ2-7; 8 bases align to TRBD1. The CDR3 covers 15 residues. Germline V lookup: CDR1 SNHLY, CDR2 FYNNEI. V gave up 8 bases and J gave up 2 bases; unmatched junction bases: 11. The CDR3 nucleotides are TGTGCCAGCCGGCTATCCCGGGACAGGCCCTACGAGCAGTACTTC. This translates into CASRLSRDRPYEQYF. Full variable domain (rest looked up from reference TRBV2 and TRBJ2-7): EPEVTQTPSHQVTQMGQEVILRCVPISNHLYFYWYRQILGQKVEFLVSFYNNEISEKSEIFDDQFSVERPDGSNFTLKIRSTKLEDSAMYFCASRLSRDRPYEQYFGPGTRLTVT.